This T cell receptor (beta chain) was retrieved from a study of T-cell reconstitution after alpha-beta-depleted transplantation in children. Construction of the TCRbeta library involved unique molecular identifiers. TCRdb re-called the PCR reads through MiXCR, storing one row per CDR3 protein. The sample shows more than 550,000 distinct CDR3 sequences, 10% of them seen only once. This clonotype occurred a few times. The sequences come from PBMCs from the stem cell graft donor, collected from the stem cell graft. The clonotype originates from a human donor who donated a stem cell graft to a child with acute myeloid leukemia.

The CDR3 sequence: CASSQPTTSSPTGANIQYF. The CDR3 nucleotides read TGTGCCAGCAGCCAACCCACCACCTCAAGCCCAACGGGAGCGAACATTCAGTACTTC. This sequence joins TRBV4-2 and TRBJ2-4; tentative D call: TRBD2 (6 bases). Germline V gene data show CDR1 as LGHNA and CDR2 as YNFKEQ. Trimming shortened V by 2 bases and J by 7 bases, and 27 bases separated the two germline ends. This CDR3 spans 19 amino acids.